The T cell receptor (beta chain) described here comes from a study of control samples from healthy donors and cancer patients. CDR3 length: 15 amino acids. V dropped 1 base and J dropped 3 bases, with 10 bases sitting between them. CDR1 and CDR2 from the germline V gene are LNHDA and SQIVND (reference sequence). Here immunoSEQ multiplex PCR was the method, and the copy in TCRdb shows in-frame clones only, minus some. The sample includes approximately 190,000 clones, roughly nine tenths seen only once; the top ten take less than 2%. The clonotype comes from a man younger than 40 in good health. This sequence joins TRBV19 and TRBJ2-1; D ambiguous. Sequencing was carried out using blood. DNA of the CDR3: TGTGCCAGTAGTATAGTGGAGTCGGGCTACAATGAGCAGTTCTTC. This translates into CASSIVESGYNEQFF.